These 14 T cell receptor beta chains were sequenced from one sample in a study of TIL therapy for anti-PD-1-resistant metastatic lung cancer. Time point defined: pre-treatment sample, taken before nivolumab and TIL therapy. Most excised metastases sampled were pleural nodules or supraclavicular lymph nodes. The immunoSEQ assay was v3. Generated by immunoSEQ multiplex PCR, the TCRdb table keeps only in-frame clones and is missing some. This sample has some 13,000 clones, with 66% found just once. The sequencing used tumor tissue, collected at baseline. These TCRs come from a woman aged 30 to 85 with non-small cell lung cancer.

The CDR3 protein is CASSFDSATSTDTQYF. In DNA, the CDR3 is TGTGCCAGCAGCTTCGATAGCGCAACTTCCACAGATACGCAGTATTTT. V is TRBV11-1 and J is TRBJ2-3; a possible D gene is TRBD2 (5 bases). V lost 3 bases and J 2 bases, leaving 15 bases between the germline ends. The CDR3 runs 16 residues. Germline CDR1 and CDR2: SGHAT and FQDESV (reference sequence).

V is TRBV6-6 and J is TRBJ2-2, with 10 bases fitting TRBD1. CDR1 and CDR2 (germline): MNHNY, SVGAGI (reference sequence). With 5 bases clipped from V and 6 bases from J, the junction kept 9 bases outside the gene matches. This CDR3 contains 16 residues. CDR3 sequence: CASSRPGQGHSGELFF. The CDR3 nucleotides read TGTGCCAGCAGTCGGCCGGGACAGGGGCACTCCGGGGAGCTGTTTTTT.

This chain joins TRBV11-2 and TRBJ1-1; tentative D call: TRBD1 (5 bases). This CDR3 is 13 amino acids long. V gave up 4 bases and J gave up 0 bases, with 6 bases separating them. CDR1 and CDR2 from the germline V gene are SGHAT and FQNNGV. The CDR3 DNA is TGTGCCAGCAGCTCGGGACTGAACACTGAAGCTTTCTTT. Protein sequence: CASSSGLNTEAFF.

The chain carries TRBV7-2 and TRBJ2-3, with 8 bases that match TRBD1. The J segment lost 6 bases and the V segment lost 4 bases, leaving 6 bases of the junction unmatched. The CDR3 totals 14 residues. Germline V gene lookup returns CDR1 SGHTA and CDR2 FQGNSA. CDR3 loop: CASSSLTGEDTQYF. Here the CDR3 DNA reads TGTGCCAGCAGCTCCCTGACAGGGGAGGATACGCAGTATTTT. Full variable domain (rest looked up from reference TRBV7-2 and TRBJ2-3): GAGVSQSPSNKVTEKGKDVELRCDPISGHTALYWYRQSLGQGLEFLIYFQGNSAPDKSGLPSDRFSAERTGGSVSTLTIQRTQQEDSAVYLCASSSLTGEDTQYFGPGTRLTVL.

This sequence joins TRBV29-1 and TRBJ2-3; 8 nucleotides agree with TRBD2. V shed 1 base, J shed 1 base, and the junction held 13 bases outside the gene matches. The CDR3 is made up of 18 amino acids. From germline, CDR1 is SQVTM and CDR2 ANQGSEA. This CDR3 reads CSVEVSRGGPGGTDTQYF. The CDR3 DNA sequence: TGCAGCGTTGAAGTTTCCCGGGGGGGCCCGGGGGGCACAGATACGCAGTATTTT.

V usage is TRBV29-1 and J usage is TRBJ1-1, with a weak D call TRBD1 (5 bases). The CDR3 is 13 amino acids. V shed 5 bases and J shed 1 base, with 11 bases lying between them. Germline CDR1 and CDR2: SQVTM and ANQGSEA. In DNA form, the CDR3 reads TGCAGCGTTCGGTACAGGCCGAACACTGAAGCTTTCTTT. Translating gives CSVRYRPNTEAFF.

This clone was counted only a few times. V usage is TRBV14 and J usage is TRBJ2-1; 10 nucleotides align to TRBD2. Germline-derived CDR1 and CDR2 are SGHDN and FVKESK. With V trimmed by 1 base and J by 7 bases, 4 bases remained unmatched. This CDR3 is 15 amino acids long. The CDR3 bases are TGTGCCAGCAGCCAAGCGCCGGGACTAGCGAATGAGCAGTTCTTC. This encodes CASSQAPGLANEQFF.

The chain recombines TRBV7-8 with TRBJ2-3; D remains ambiguous. The CDR3 consists of 14 residues. The germline gives CDR1 SGHVS, CDR2 FQNEAQ. V lost 4 bases and J 2 bases, leaving 10 bases between the germline ends. The CDR3 nucleotides are TGTGCCAGCAGCTCATACAACTCCACAGATACGCAGTATTTT. This sequence encodes CASSSYNSTDTQYF.

The V gene is TRBV7-3, the J gene TRBJ2-5; D is possibly TRBD1 or TRBD2 (6 bases each). This CDR3 comprises 14 residues. Germline V gene lookup returns CDR1 SGHTA and CDR2 FQGTGA. V gave up 5 bases and J gave up 1 base, with 11 bases separating them. This CDR3 reads CASSGGGSQETQYF. The CDR3 DNA reads as TGTGCCAGCAGCGGAGGGGGGTCCCAAGAGACCCAGTACTTC.

V usage is TRBV7-8 and J usage is TRBJ1-2, with 7 positions matching TRBD1. Germline trimming cut 1 base from V and 7 bases from J; bases unmatched to any gene: 3. In germline, CDR1 is SGHVS, CDR2 FQNEAQ. The CDR3 contains 13 residues. CDR3 amino acids: CASSLEQGSGYTF. CDR3 DNA: TGTGCCAGCAGCTTAGAACAGGGGAGTGGCTACACCTTC.

This clone occurred a few times. This sequence joins TRBV27 and TRBJ1-5; TRBD1 is a possible D gene (6 bases). V gave up 9 bases and J gave up 3 bases, with 18 bases separating them. The germline V gene encodes CDR1 MNHEY and CDR2 SMNVEV (reference sequence). The CDR3 covers 15 residues. This CDR3 reads CARWEEQGINQPQHF. CDR3 nucleotides: TGTGCCAGGTGGGAGGAACAGGGAATCAATCAGCCCCAGCATTTT.

This clone was seen only a few times. The chain couples TRBV7-2 to TRBJ2-3; no firm D call. The CDR3 is 12 amino acids. V lost 5 bases and J lost 2, with 5 bases in between. The germline CDR1 and CDR2 sequences are SGHTA and FQGNSA. The CDR3: CASSLYTDTQYF. In DNA, the CDR3 is TGTGCCAGCAGCCTATACACAGATACGCAGTATTTT.

This rearrangement joins TRBV4-3 to TRBJ2-6; TRBD1 might be the D (5 bases). Germline V lookup: CDR1 LGHNA, CDR2 YSLEER. The CDR3 is 17 residues long. V gave up 1 base and J gave up 4 bases, with 14 bases separating them. CDR3 coding DNA: TGCGCCAGCAGCCAAGGGGGTGTGGCAGGGGGGGCCAACGTCCTGACTTTC. Translated, it gives CASSQGGVAGGANVLTF.

V gene TRBV4-2 combines with J gene TRBJ2-6, with D perhaps matching TRBD2 (6 bases). The CDR3 extends over 17 amino acids. Germline CDR1 and CDR2: LGHNA and YNFKEQ. Trimming shortened V by 1 base and J by 5 bases, and 15 bases separated the two germline ends. CDR3 protein: CASSQALGTEWANVLTF. CDR3 nucleotide sequence: TGTGCCAGCAGCCAAGCTCTAGGGACTGAGTGGGCCAACGTCCTGACTTTC.